What follows are 15 T cell receptor beta chains derived from one specimen sequenced in a study. From the 5' RACE reads, TCRdb called clonotypes with MiXCR, one entry per CDR3 protein. The table has 8,500 to 9,500 distinct CDR3 sequences, roughly 60% seen once; the top ten hold under 7%. Specimen: tumor-infiltrating memory CD4+ T cells sorted from the breast tumor. Subset described: memory CD4+ T cells, CD4+CD45RO+CD25-. These receptors all come from a female donor with breast cancer.

This clonotype was counted between two and nine times. The chain recombines TRBV5-1 with TRBJ2-1; D gene uncertain. Looked up from germline, CDR1 is SGHRS and CDR2 is YFSETQ. V was clipped by 5 bases and J by 0 bases, with 12 bases between them. The CDR3 covers 15 residues. CDR3 nucleotides: TGCGCCAGCAGTTCGGACGGTAGCTCCTACAATGAGCAGTTCTTC. Its protein product is CASSSDGSSYNEQFF.

The chain links TRBV6-2 or TRBV6-3 to TRBJ2-7, with TRBD2 matching 11 bases. The junction had 11 bases not matched to a gene; V was cut back by 7 bases and J by 0 bases. This CDR3 has 17 amino acids. From germline, CDR1 is MNHEY and CDR2 SVGEGT. In nucleotides, the CDR3 is TGTGCCAGCACCACCGTCGGGCTAGCGGGGGGCTCCTACGAGCAGTACTTC. It translates to CASTTVGLAGGSYEQYF.

The chain has TRBV18 and TRBJ1-1, with D maybe TRBD1 (5 bases). The CDR3 consists of 15 residues. Trimming stripped 6 bases from V and 0 bases from J, with 14 bases between. Germline loops: CDR1 KGHSH, CDR2 LQKENI. The DNA of the CDR3 is TGTGCCAGCTCCCTCCTCAGGGCCATGAACACTGAAGCTTTCTTT. This codes for CASSLLRAMNTEAFF.

The chain has TRBV6-5 and TRBJ2-5, with no clear D. The CDR3 is 13 amino acids. Trimming cost V 6 bases and J 3 bases, with 11 bases left between them. Germline V gene data show CDR1 as MNHEY and CDR2 as SVGAGI. The CDR3 here is CASSKDVEETQYF. CDR3 coding DNA: TGTGCCAGCAGCAAGGACGTTGAAGAGACCCAGTACTTC.

This chain uses TRBV7-6 with TRBJ2-7; 9 bases match TRBD1. The V gene end was trimmed by 5 bases and the J gene end by 6 bases; junction bases not matched to a gene: 11. The CDR3 is 15 amino acids. CDR1 and CDR2 (germline): SGHVS, FNYEAQ. This chain's CDR3 is CASSPQGGQGREQYF. In DNA, the CDR3 is TGTGCCAGCAGCCCCCAAGGGGGACAGGGCCGCGAGCAGTACTTC.

The gene calls are TRBV20-1 and TRBJ2-3; no firm D call. Trimming took 2 bases from V and 6 from J, leaving 15 bases between them. Germline values: CDR1 DFQATT, CDR2 SNEGSKA (reference sequence). The CDR3 has 14 amino acids. Here the CDR3 reads CSARNPANTDTQYF. Here the CDR3 DNA reads TGCAGTGCTAGAAATCCGGCGAATACTGATACGCAGTATTTT.

This chain joins TRBV20-1 and TRBJ1-1; a possible D gene is TRBD1 (6 bases). V dropped 0 bases and J dropped 3 bases, with 11 bases sitting between them. The CDR3 runs 14 residues. CDR1 and CDR2 (germline): DFQATT, SNEGSKA (reference sequence). CDR3 amino acids: CSARDYSGDTEAFF. The CDR3 DNA sequence: TGCAGTGCTAGAGATTACTCAGGGGACACTGAAGCTTTCTTT.

The chain employs TRBV7-6 and TRBJ1-1, with 8 positions matching TRBD1. Trimming cost V 0 bases and J 3 bases; bases outside gene matches: 0. The length of the CDR3 is 14 residues. CDR1 and CDR2 from the germline V gene are SGHVS and FNYEAQ. CDR3 sequence reads: CASSLATGDTEAFF. The CDR3 DNA is TGTGCCAGCAGCTTAGCGACAGGGGACACTGAAGCTTTCTTT.

The rearrangement joins TRBV12-3 or TRBV12-4 to TRBJ2-5, with 13 bases identical to TRBD2. The J segment lost 3 bases and the V segment lost 5 bases, leaving 6 bases of the junction unmatched. The CDR3 is 16 amino acids. CDR3: CASSNQLAGGKETQYF. The DNA of the CDR3 is TGTGCCAGCAGTAATCAACTAGCGGGAGGGAAAGAGACCCAGTACTTC.

In this sample, this clonotype turned up once. The chain joins TRBV20-1 to TRBJ2-2; TRBD2 might be the D (5 bases). V was shortened by 3 bases and J by 6 bases, with 11 bases between the two germline ends. The germline gives CDR1 DFQATT, CDR2 SNEGSKA (reference sequence). The CDR3 has 13 residues. The CDR3 is CSARDVGAGELFF. The DNA of the CDR3 is TGCAGTGCTAGGGATGTCGGGGCCGGGGAGCTGTTTTTT.

The V and J genes are TRBV12-3 or TRBV12-4 and TRBJ2-3; D might be TRBD2 (5 bases). The CDR3 consists of 14 residues. The ends were cut back, 1 base at V and 3 bases at J, with 8 bases in the middle. CDR3: CASSLVSGTDTQYF. The DNA for the CDR3 is TGTGCCAGCAGTTTAGTGTCGGGGACAGATACGCAGTATTTT.

The chain links TRBV10-3 to TRBJ1-1; D remains unclear. This CDR3 contains 13 residues. V lost 4 bases and J 1 base, leaving 7 bases between the germline ends. CDR1 and CDR2 from the germline V gene are ENHRY and SYGVKD. The CDR3 region has the DNA TGTGCCATCAGTGGTCGGGGGAACACTGAAGCTTTCTTT. This sequence encodes CAISGRGNTEAFF.

The chain couples TRBV5-1 to TRBJ2-7; TRBD2 matches 14 bases. The CDR3 length is 14 residues. Germline V CDR1 and CDR2: SGHRS, YFSETQ. V lost 0 bases to trimming and J lost 7 bases; unmatched junction nucleotides: 0. The CDR3 DNA sequence: TGCGCCAGCAGCTTGGGACTAGCGGGAGGGGAGCAGTACTTC. It translates to CASSLGLAGGEQYF.

This clonotype was observed a handful of times. This chain links TRBV20-1 with TRBJ2-3; no firm D call. Germline V gene lookup returns CDR1 DFQATT and CDR2 SNEGSKA (reference sequence). Trimming shortened V by 0 bases and J by 3 bases, and 10 bases separated the two germline ends. This CDR3 has 14 residues. The CDR3 DNA reads as TGCAGTGCTAGAGATCCGGCGAATACAGATACGCAGTATTTT. Residues: CSARDPANTDTQYF.

This chain links TRBV4-3 with TRBJ1-1; possible D gene TRBD1, 6 bases. This CDR3 is built from 17 residues. The germline CDR1 and CDR2 sequences are LGHNA and YSLEER. V was trimmed by 0 bases and J by 1 base, leaving 15 bases between them. CDR3 region: CASSQDSPGARNTEAFF. Here the CDR3 DNA reads TGCGCCAGCAGCCAAGATAGTCCAGGGGCGCGGAACACTGAAGCTTTCTTT.